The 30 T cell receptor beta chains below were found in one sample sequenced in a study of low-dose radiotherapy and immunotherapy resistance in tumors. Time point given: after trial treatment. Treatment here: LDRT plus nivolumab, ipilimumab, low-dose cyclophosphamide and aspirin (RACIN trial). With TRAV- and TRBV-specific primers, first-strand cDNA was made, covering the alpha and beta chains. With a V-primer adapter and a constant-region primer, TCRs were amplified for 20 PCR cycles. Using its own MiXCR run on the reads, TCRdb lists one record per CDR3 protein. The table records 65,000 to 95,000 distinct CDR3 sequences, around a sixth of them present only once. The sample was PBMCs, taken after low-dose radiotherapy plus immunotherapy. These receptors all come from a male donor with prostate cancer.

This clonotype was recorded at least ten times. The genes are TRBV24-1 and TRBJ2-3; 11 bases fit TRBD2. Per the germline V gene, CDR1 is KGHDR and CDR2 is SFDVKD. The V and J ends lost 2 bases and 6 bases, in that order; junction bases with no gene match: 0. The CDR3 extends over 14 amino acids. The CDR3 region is CATSDWTSGDTQYF. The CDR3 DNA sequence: TGTGCCACCAGTGATTGGACTAGCGGGGATACGCAGTATTTT.

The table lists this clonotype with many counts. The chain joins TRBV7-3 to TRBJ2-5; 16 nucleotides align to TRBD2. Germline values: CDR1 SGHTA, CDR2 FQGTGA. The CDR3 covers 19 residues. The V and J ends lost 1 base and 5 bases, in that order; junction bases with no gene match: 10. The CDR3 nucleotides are TGTGCCAGCAGCTTAAATAGTCCCGGGACTAGCGGGAGGGAGGAGACCCAGTACTTC. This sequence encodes CASSLNSPGTSGREETQYF.

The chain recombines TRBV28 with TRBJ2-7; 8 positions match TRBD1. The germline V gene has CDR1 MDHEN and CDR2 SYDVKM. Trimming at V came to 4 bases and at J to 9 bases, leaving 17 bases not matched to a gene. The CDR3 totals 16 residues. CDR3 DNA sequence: TGTGCCAGCAGTTCCTACACCTCAGGGGGCTCCGTAATGCAGTACTTC. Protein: CASSSYTSGGSVMQYF.

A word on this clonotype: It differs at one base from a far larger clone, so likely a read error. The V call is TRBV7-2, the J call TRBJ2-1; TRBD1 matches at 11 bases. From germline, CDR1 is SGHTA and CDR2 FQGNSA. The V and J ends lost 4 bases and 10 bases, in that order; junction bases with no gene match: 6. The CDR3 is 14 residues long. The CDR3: CASSSDRGPYEQFF. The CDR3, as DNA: TGTGCCAGCAGCTCGGACAGGGGGCCTTACGAGCAGTTCTTC.

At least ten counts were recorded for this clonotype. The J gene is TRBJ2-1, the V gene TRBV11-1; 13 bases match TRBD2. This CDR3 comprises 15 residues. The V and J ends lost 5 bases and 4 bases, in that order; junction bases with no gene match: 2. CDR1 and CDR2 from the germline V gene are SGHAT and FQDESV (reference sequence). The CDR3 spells CASSTTSGRYNEQFF. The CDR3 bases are TGTGCCAGCAGCACGACTAGCGGGAGGTACAATGAGCAGTTCTTC.

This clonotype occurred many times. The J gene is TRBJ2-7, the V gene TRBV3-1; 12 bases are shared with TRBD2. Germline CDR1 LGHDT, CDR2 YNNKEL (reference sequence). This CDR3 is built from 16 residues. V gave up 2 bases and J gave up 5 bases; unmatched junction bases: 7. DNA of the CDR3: TGTGCCAGCAGCCAAAACCCGGGACTAGCGGGTAACGAGCAGTACTTC. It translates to CASSQNPGLAGNEQYF.

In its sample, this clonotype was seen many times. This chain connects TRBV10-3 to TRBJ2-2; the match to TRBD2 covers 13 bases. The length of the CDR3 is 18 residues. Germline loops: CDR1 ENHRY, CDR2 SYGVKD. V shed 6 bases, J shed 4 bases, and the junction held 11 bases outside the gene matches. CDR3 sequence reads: CAIRSTGTSGKSTGELFF. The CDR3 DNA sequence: TGTGCCATCAGGTCCACTGGGACTAGCGGGAAGTCCACCGGGGAGCTGTTTTTT.

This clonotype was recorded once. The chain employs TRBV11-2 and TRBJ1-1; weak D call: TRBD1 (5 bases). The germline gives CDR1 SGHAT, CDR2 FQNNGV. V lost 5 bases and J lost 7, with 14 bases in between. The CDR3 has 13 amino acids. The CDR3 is CASSPGWRYEAFF. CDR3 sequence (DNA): TGTGCCAGCAGCCCAGGGTGGAGGTATGAAGCTTTCTTT.

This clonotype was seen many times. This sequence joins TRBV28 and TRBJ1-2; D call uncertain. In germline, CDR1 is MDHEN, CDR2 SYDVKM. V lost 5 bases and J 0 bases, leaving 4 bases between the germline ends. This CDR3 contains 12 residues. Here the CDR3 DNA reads TGTGCCAGCAGTCGCTCTAACTATGGCTACACCTTC. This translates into CASSRSNYGYTF.

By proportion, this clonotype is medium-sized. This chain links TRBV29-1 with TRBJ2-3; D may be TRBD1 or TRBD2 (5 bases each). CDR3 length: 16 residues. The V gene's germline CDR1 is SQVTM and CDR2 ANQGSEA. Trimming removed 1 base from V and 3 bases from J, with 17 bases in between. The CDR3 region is CSVEGESQGRTDTQYF. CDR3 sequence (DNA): TGCAGCGTTGAAGGGGAGTCCCAGGGACGGACAGATACGCAGTATTTT.

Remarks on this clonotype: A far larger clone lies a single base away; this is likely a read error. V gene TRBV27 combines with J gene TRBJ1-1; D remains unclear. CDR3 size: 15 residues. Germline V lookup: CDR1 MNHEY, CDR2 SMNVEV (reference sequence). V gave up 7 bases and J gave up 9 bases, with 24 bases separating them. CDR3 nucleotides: TGTGCCAGCATTTCCAGCTCCAGCCCAGGTGCGCAAGCTTTCTTT. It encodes CASISSSSPGAQAFF.

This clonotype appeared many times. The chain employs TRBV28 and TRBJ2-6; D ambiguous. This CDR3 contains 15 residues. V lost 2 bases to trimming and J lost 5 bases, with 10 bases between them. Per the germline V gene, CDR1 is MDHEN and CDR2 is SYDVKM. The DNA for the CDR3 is TGTGCCAGCAGTTTAGGCATTATGTGGGCCAACGTCCTGACTTTC. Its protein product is CASSLGIMWANVLTF.

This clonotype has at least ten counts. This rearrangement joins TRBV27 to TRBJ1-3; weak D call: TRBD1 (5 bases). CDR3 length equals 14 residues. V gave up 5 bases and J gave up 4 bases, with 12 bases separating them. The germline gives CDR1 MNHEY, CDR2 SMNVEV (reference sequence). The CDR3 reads CASSPMAGGNTIYF. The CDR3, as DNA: TGTGCCAGCAGTCCGATGGCAGGGGGAAACACCATATATTTT.

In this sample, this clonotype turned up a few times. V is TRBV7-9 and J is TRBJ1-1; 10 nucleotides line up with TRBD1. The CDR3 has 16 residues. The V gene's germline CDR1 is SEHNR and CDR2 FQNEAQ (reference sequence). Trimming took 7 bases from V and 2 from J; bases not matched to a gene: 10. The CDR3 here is CASTKTGGASNTEAFF. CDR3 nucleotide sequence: TGTGCCAGCACCAAGACAGGGGGCGCCTCAAACACTGAAGCTTTCTTT.

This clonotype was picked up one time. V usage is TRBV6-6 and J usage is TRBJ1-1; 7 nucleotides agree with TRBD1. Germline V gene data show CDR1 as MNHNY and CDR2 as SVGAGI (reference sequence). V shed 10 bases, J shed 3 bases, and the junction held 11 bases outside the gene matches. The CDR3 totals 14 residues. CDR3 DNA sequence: TGTGCCACCCCGGCCCCCGGGACAGACACTGAAGCTTTCTTT. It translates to CATPAPGTDTEAFF.

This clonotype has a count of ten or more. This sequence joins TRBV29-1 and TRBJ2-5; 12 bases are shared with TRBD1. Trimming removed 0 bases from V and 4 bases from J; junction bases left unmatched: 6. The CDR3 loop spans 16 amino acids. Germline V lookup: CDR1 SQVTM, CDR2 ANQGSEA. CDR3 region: CSVEDRDRGLRETQYF. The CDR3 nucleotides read TGCAGCGTTGAAGATAGGGACAGGGGGCTAAGAGAGACCCAGTACTTC.

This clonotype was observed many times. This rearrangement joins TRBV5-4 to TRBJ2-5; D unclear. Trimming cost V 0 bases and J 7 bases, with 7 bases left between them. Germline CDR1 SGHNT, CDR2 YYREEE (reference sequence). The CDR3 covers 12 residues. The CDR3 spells CASSLELGTQYF. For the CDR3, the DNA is TGTGCCAGCAGCTTGGAGCTAGGGACCCAGTACTTC.

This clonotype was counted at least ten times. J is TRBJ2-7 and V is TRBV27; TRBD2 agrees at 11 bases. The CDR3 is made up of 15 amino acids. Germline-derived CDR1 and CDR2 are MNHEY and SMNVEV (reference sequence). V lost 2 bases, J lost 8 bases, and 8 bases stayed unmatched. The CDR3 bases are TGTGCCAGCAGTTTAACTAGCGGGAGAACCAAAAAGCAGTACTTC. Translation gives CASSLTSGRTKKQYF.

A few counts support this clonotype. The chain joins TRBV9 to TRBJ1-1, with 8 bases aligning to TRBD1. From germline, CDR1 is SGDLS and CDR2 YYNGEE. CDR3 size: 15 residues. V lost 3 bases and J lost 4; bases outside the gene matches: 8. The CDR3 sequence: CASSDRQGISTEAFF. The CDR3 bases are TGTGCCAGCAGCGACCGACAGGGGATAAGCACTGAAGCTTTCTTT. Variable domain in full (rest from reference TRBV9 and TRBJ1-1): DSGVTQTPKHLITATGQRVTLRCSPRSGDLSVYWYQQSLDQGLQFLIQYYNGEERAKGNILERFSAQQFPDLHSELNLSSLELGDSALYFCASSDRQGISTEAFFGQGTRLTVV.

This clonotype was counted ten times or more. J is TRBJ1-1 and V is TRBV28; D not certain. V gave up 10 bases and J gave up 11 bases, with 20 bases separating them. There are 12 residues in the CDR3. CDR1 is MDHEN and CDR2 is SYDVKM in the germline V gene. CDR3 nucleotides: TGTGCCACCCTACTAGCCAGCAGGAGGGCTTTCTTT. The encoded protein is CATLLASRRAFF.

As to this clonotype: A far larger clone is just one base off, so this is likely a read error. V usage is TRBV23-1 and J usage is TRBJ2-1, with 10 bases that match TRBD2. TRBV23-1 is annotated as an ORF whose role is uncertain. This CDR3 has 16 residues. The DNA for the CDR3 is TGTGCCAGCAACCAGGGTTCTAGCGGGAGTCCGGATGAGCAGTTCTTC. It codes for CASNQGSSGSPDEQFF.

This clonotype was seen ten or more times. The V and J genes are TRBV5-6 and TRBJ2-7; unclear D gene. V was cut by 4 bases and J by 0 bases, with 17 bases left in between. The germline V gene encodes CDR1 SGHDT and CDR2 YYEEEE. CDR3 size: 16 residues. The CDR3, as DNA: TGTGCCAGCAGCCCCATTCAGTTCGTGAGCTCCTACGAGCAGTACTTC. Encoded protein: CASSPIQFVSSYEQYF.

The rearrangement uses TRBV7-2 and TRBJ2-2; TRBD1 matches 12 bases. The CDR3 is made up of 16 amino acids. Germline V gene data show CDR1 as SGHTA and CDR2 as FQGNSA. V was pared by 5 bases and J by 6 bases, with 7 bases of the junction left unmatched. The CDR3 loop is CASSLGTGGLSGELFF. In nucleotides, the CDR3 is TGTGCCAGCAGCCTCGGGACAGGGGGCCTATCCGGGGAGCTGTTTTTT.

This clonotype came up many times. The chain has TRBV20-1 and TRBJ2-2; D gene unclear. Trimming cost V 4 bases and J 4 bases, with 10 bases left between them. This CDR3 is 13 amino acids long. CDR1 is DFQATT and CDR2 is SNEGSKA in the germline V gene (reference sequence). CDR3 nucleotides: TGCAGTGCTATAACATTAGGCACCGGGGAGCTGTTTTTT. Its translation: CSAITLGTGELFF.

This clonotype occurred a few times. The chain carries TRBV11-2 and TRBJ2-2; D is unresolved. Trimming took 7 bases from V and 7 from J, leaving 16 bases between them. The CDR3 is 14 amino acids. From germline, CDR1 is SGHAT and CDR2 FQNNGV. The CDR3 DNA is TGTGCCAGCACCCCGCAGTGGGCACGCGGGGAGCTGTTTTTT. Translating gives CASTPQWARGELFF.

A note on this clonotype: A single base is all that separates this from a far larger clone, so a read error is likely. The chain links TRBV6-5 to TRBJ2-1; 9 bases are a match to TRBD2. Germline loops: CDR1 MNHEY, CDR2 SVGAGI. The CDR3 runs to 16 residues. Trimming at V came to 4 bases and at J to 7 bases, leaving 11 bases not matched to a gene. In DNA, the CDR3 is TGTGCCAGCAGTTCCCGAAACGCGGGAGGGTTAAATGAGCAGTTCTTC. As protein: CASSSRNAGGLNEQFF.

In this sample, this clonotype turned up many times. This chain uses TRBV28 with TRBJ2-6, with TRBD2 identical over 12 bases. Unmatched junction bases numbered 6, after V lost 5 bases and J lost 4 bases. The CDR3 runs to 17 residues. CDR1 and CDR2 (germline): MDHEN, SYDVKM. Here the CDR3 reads CASSPSGRAYGANVLTF. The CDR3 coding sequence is TGTGCCAGCAGTCCTAGCGGGAGGGCCTACGGGGCCAACGTCCTGACTTTC.

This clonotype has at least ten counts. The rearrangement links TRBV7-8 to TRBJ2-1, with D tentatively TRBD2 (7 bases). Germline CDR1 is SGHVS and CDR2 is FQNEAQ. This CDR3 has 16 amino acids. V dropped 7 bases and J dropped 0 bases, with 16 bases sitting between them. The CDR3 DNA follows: TGTGCCAGCACCTATGAGGGGGACTACTCCTACAATGAGCAGTTCTTC. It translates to CASTYEGDYSYNEQFF.

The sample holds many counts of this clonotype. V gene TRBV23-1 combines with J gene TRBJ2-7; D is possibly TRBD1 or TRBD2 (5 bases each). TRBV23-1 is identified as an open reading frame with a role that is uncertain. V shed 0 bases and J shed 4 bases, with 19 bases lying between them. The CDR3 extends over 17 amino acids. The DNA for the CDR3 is TGCGCCAGCAGTCAATCGGTACAGGAGGCGCGGGCATACGAGCAGTACTTC. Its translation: CASSQSVQEARAYEQYF.

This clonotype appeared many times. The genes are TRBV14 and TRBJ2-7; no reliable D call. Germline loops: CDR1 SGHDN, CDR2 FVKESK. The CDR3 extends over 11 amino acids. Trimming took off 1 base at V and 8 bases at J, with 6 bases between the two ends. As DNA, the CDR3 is TGTGCCAGCAGCCAAGGGCCCCAGCAGTACTTC. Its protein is CASSQGPQQYF.